This T cell receptor (beta chain) comes out of a study of T cell repertoires in cytomegalovirus infection (dated by TCRdb to about 2019). For the study in its entirety: Peptide stimulations targeted recently identified HLA-C-restricted CMV epitopes, whose presentation resists viral immunomodulation, together with well-studied HLA-B-restricted epitopes. The HLA type of each donor mattered for the analysis, because public TCR beta signatures pointed to carriage of CMV infection along with the matching HLA type. The research as a whole found: The ex vivo response was dominated by HLA-C-restricted CMV-specific TCR beta clonotypes, which also provided the single most frequent clonotype in two of eight donors. Cumulative frequency of public TCR beta family members discriminated carriers of CMV infection plus the relevant HLA type in this cohort and an independent 352-donor cohort.

The V and J ends are trimmed by 2 bases and 1 base, leaving 16 bases between them. Measured from the cysteine to the phenylalanine, the CDR3 is 17 residues long. Only the CDR3 DNA is retained, 51 bases long and in frame from the first base. The germline V gene encodes CDR1 MNHNY and CDR2 SVGAGI (reference sequence). According to the study, the label for this sample's treatment or condition signals: in vitro stimulation with specific CMV peptide epitopes to enrich CMV-specific T cells. The instrument was an Illumina HiSeq 1500. Using fastp trimming at Q25 and MiXCR clonotype assembly, TCRdb reanalyzed the public sequencing data and kept in-frame beta chains. Rows with one shared CDR3 protein collapse into an entry with the most common genes and DNA. A total of some 900,000 distinct CDR3 sequences appear in this sample, about 30% of them only once. The ten largest clonotypes hold 9.5% to 15% of the sample.

The table lists this clonotype with a few counts. No cognate antigen has been identified for it. Base qualities are not recorded, but no much larger clone differs from it by a single base. Sequences were derived from cultured CD8+ T cells from PBMCs, sampled from culture after CMV antigen stimulation. The sequence came from a human donor in good health (CMV status not recorded). Some clones in this sample may be carry-over from other donors' samples. Rearrangement joined TRBV6-6 to TRBJ2-3; the D gene is perhaps TRBD2, from 5 matching bases. The CDR3 reads as follows: CASSYDGSPEGTDTQYF. The DNA sequence is as follows: TGTGCCAGCAGTTACGACGGCTCCCCGGAGGGCACAGATACGCAGTATTTT.